The 30 T cell receptor beta chains in this list originate from one sample, sequenced in a study of blood T cell repertoires in COVID-19. Assay: immunoSEQ multiplex PCR; the TCRdb copy retains only in-frame clones and omits some. The profile shows 200,000 to 300,000 clones, around nine tenths of them singletons. Specimen: peripheral blood. The receptors were gathered from a man aged 35 to 55 who had recovered from COVID-19.

V gene TRBV7-2 combines with J gene TRBJ1-1; D is possibly TRBD1 (6 bases). The CDR3 sequence is 12 residues long. Germline CDR1 and CDR2: SGHTA and FQGNSA. Trimming cost V 3 bases and J 11 bases, with 13 bases left between them. The CDR3 sequence: CASSLRGASAFF. As DNA, the CDR3 is TGTGCCAGCAGCTTGCGGGGGGCGAGTGCTTTCTTT.

The chain is built from TRBV7-3 and TRBJ1-1; a possible D gene is TRBD1 (6 bases). The CDR3 length is 15 residues. V was cut by 5 bases and J by 5 bases, with 18 bases left in between. Germline V gene data show CDR1 as SGHTA and CDR2 as FQGTGA. CDR3 sequence: CASSLSPGVRTEAFF. For the CDR3, the DNA is TGTGCCAGCAGCCTCTCGCCAGGGGTTCGGACTGAAGCTTTCTTT.

The rearrangement uses TRBV2 and TRBJ2-5; 8 bases map to TRBD1. Germline CDR1 and CDR2: SNHLY and FYNNEI. There are 14 residues in the CDR3. With 4 bases clipped from V and 2 bases from J, the junction kept 3 bases outside the gene matches. CDR3 DNA: TGTGCCAGCAGTGTGGACAGGGCTCAAGAGACCCAGTACTTC. As protein: CASSVDRAQETQYF.

The chain uses TRBV27 and TRBJ2-2; 9 bases map to TRBD2. Trimming removed 7 bases from V and 4 bases from J; junction bases left unmatched: 7. This CDR3 comprises 15 residues. Germline V gene data show CDR1 as MNHEY and CDR2 as SMNVEV (reference sequence). The CDR3 DNA sequence: TGTGCCAGCACGATCCGCGGGAGGGCCACCGGGGAGCTGTTTTTT. Translation: CASTIRGRATGELFF.

The chain joins TRBV6-6 to TRBJ2-7; 8 nucleotides agree with TRBD1. Germline CDR1 reads MNHNY; CDR2 reads SVGAGI (reference sequence). The CDR3 covers 14 residues. V gave up 1 base and J gave up 5 bases; unmatched junction bases: 4. The chain's CDR3 is CASSYFPDRDEQYF. The CDR3 nucleotides are TGTGCCAGCAGTTACTTCCCGGACAGGGACGAGCAGTACTTC.

The chain joins TRBV19 to TRBJ2-5; TRBD1 matches 8 bases. Germline CDR1 reads LNHDA; CDR2 reads SQIVND (reference sequence). V shed 3 bases and J 2 bases; nucleotides not matched to a gene: 5. The CDR3 has 15 residues. This CDR3 reads CASSINRGRQETQYF. The CDR3 DNA sequence: TGTGCCAGTAGTATTAACAGGGGGAGACAAGAGACCCAGTACTTC.

CDR3 protein: CASSLRRGPSYEQYF. CDR3 nucleotides: TGTGCCAGCAGCTTACGGCGGGGGCCTTCCTACGAGCAGTACTTC. The chain combines TRBV7-2 with TRBJ2-7; D is perhaps TRBD2 (7 bases). Trimming stripped 2 bases from V and 1 base from J, with 12 bases between. Germline values: CDR1 SGHTA, CDR2 FQGNSA. CDR3 size: 15 residues.

The chain uses TRBV5-6 and TRBJ2-2; 8 nucleotides line up with TRBD2. The CDR3 length is 17 residues. Germline V CDR1 and CDR2: SGHDT, YYEEEE. After removal of 4 bases from V and 2 bases from J, the junction contained 10 bases not matched to a gene. In DNA, the CDR3 is TGTGCCAGCAGCGTCCGACTAAGCGGGGGCAACACCGGGGAGCTGTTTTTT. This gives the protein CASSVRLSGGNTGELFF.

The CDR3 is CASSFQTGSRTEAFF. CDR3 DNA: TGCGCCAGCAGCTTCCAGACAGGGTCTAGAACTGAAGCTTTCTTT. This chain uses TRBV5-1 with TRBJ1-1; 7 bases agree with TRBD1. Germline CDR1 reads SGHRS; CDR2 reads YFSETQ. J lost 5 bases, V lost 2 bases, and 9 bases had no gene match. The CDR3 loop spans 15 amino acids.

The V gene is TRBV11-2, the J gene TRBJ2-2; D ambiguous. V lost 4 bases and J 3 bases, leaving 12 bases between the germline ends. This CDR3 contains 15 residues. Germline V gene sequence: CDR1 SGHAT, CDR2 FQNNGV. CDR3 DNA: TGTGCCAGCAGCTCCGCATCTAGTGACACCGGGGAGCTGTTTTTT. It codes for CASSSASSDTGELFF.

The chain couples TRBV9 to TRBJ1-3, with TRBD1 matching over 11 bases. J gave up 4 bases and V 3 bases, and 6 bases lay outside the gene matches. Germline CDR1 and CDR2: SGDLS and YYNGEE. The CDR3 loop spans 16 amino acids. The CDR3 spells CASSALGTGGGNTIYF. In DNA form, the CDR3 reads TGTGCCAGCAGCGCCTTGGGGACAGGGGGAGGAAACACCATATATTTT.

The chain links TRBV4-1 to TRBJ1-6; D is perhaps TRBD1 (6 bases). The CDR3 loop spans 14 amino acids. Per the germline V gene, CDR1 is MGHRA and CDR2 is YSYEKL. The germline V and J ends were trimmed by 6 bases and 4 bases, with 10 bases remaining between them. CDR3: CASRSGAYNSPLHF. The CDR3, as DNA: TGCGCCAGCAGATCAGGGGCGTATAATTCACCCCTCCACTTT.

The rearrangement joins TRBV5-4 to TRBJ2-2; 13 positions match TRBD2. CDR3 length equals 16 residues. CDR1 and CDR2 (germline): SGHNT, YYREEE (reference sequence). The V and J ends lost 0 bases and 7 bases, in that order; junction bases with no gene match: 3. In DNA form, the CDR3 reads TGTGCCAGCAGCTTGGGACTAGCGGGGGGAGTCGGGGAGCTGTTTTTT. It codes for CASSLGLAGGVGELFF.

The rearrangement joins TRBV4-2 to TRBJ2-1; 10 bases align to TRBD2. The CDR3 is made up of 17 amino acids. V lost 0 bases and J lost 8; bases outside the gene matches: 10. From germline, CDR1 is LGHNA and CDR2 YNFKEQ. The chain's CDR3 is CASSQDRTSGKMHEQFF. The DNA of the CDR3 is TGTGCCAGCAGCCAAGATCGGACTAGCGGAAAAATGCATGAGCAGTTCTTC.

The table lists this clone with a count of one. The rearrangement uses TRBV9 and TRBJ2-5; D is unclear. The CDR3 is 13 amino acids. V was pared by 0 bases and J by 5 bases, with 8 bases between. In germline, CDR1 is SGDLS, CDR2 YYNGEE. CDR3: CASSVAGRETQYF. The CDR3 DNA reads TGTGCCAGCAGCGTAGCGGGTCGGGAGACCCAGTACTTC.

The chain couples TRBV7-3 to TRBJ2-7, with 7 bases that match TRBD2. This CDR3 contains 14 residues. J lost 6 bases, V lost 5 bases, and 10 bases had no gene match. Germline loops: CDR1 SGHTA, CDR2 FQGTGA. CDR3 sequence reads: CASSLLAGAGEQYF. In DNA form, the CDR3 reads TGTGCCAGCAGCCTTTTGGCGGGAGCAGGCGAGCAGTACTTC.

This chain connects TRBV2 to TRBJ2-1; D gene uncertain. This CDR3 has 11 amino acids. Looked up from germline, CDR1 is SNHLY and CDR2 is FYNNEI. Trimming took off 7 bases at V and 9 bases at J, with 10 bases between the two ends. CDR3 sequence reads: CASTPASEQFF. The CDR3 nucleotides are TGTGCCAGCACCCCAGCTAGTGAGCAGTTCTTC.

The chain couples TRBV7-2 to TRBJ1-3; D is possibly TRBD1 (5 bases). CDR1 and CDR2 (germline): SGHTA, FQGNSA. Deletions cut 3 bases from V and 11 bases from J, with 14 bases between. The CDR3 loop spans 13 amino acids. CDR3 sequence: CASSFYQAGAIYF. The CDR3 DNA is TGTGCCAGCAGCTTCTATCAGGCGGGGGCCATATATTTT.

The chain links TRBV27 to TRBJ1-3; weak D call: TRBD1 (6 bases). V shed 6 bases and J shed 0 bases, with 12 bases lying between them. From germline, CDR1 is MNHEY and CDR2 SMNVEV (reference sequence). CDR3 length: 15 amino acids. CDR3 protein: CASSQQGYSGNTIYF. The CDR3 DNA reads as TGTGCCAGCAGCCAACAGGGATACTCTGGAAACACCATATATTTT.

The V call is TRBV27, the J call TRBJ1-4; 9 positions match TRBD1. The CDR3 is made up of 17 amino acids. CDR1 and CDR2 from the germline V gene are MNHEY and SMNVEV (reference sequence). Trimming at V came to 6 bases and at J to 8 bases, leaving 16 bases not matched to a gene. The CDR3 DNA reads as TGTGCCAGCAGACCTCTTTCCCCGGGACAGGGTCGCGAAAAACTGTTTTTT. This encodes CASRPLSPGQGREKLFF.

The chain recombines TRBV7-9 with TRBJ1-1; 8 bases align to TRBD1. The CDR3 is 14 amino acids. V trimming: 3 bases; J trimming: 7 bases; junction bases outside the gene matches: 7. Germline V lookup: CDR1 SEHNR, CDR2 FQNEAQ (reference sequence). In nucleotides, the CDR3 is TGTGCCAGCAGCTTGACAGGGGTTTGGAATGAAGCTTTCTTT. It translates to CASSLTGVWNEAFF.

The gene calls are TRBV21-1 and TRBJ1-1; whether TRBD1, the table's D call, matches the DNA was not checked. TRBV21-1 is a pseudogene locus. The CDR3 covers 13 residues. The CDR3 sequence is CASSKGARTEAFF. DNA of the CDR3: TGTGCCAGCAGCAAAGGGGCTCGCACTGAAGCTTTCTTT.

The rearrangement joins TRBV7-8 to TRBJ2-7; 11 bases align to TRBD1. This CDR3 has 14 residues. Unmatched junction bases numbered 4, after V lost 5 bases and J lost 4 bases. Germline V CDR1 and CDR2: SGHVS, FQNEAQ. The CDR3 loop is CASSPGQGVYEQYF. In DNA, the CDR3 is TGTGCCAGCAGCCCGGGACAGGGGGTGTACGAGCAGTACTTC.

The rearrangement uses TRBV27 and TRBJ2-7; 8 bases line up with TRBD1. The CDR3 has 17 amino acids. CDR1 and CDR2 (germline): MNHEY, SMNVEV (reference sequence). V was pared by 6 bases and J by 0 bases, with 13 bases of the junction left unmatched. CDR3 bases: TGTGCCAGCAGCCCCGGGACAGGCCTACTACGCTCCTACGAGCAGTACTTC. Translated: CASSPGTGLLRSYEQYF.

This clone was observed a single time. The rearrangement joins TRBV10-1 to TRBJ2-3, with a tentative D call TRBD1 (5 bases). CDR3 length: 16 amino acids. Germline V gene data show CDR1 as WNHNN and CDR2 as SYGVQD (reference sequence). V lost 6 bases and J 0 bases, leaving 16 bases between the germline ends. CDR3 sequence reads: CASRDDRPPSTDTQYF. The CDR3 region has the DNA TGCGCCAGCAGGGACGACAGACCACCTAGCACAGATACGCAGTATTTT.

V and J are TRBV2 and TRBJ1-6; 7 bases fit TRBD1. Germline loops: CDR1 SNHLY, CDR2 FYNNEI. There are 13 residues in the CDR3. The junction had 4 bases not matched to a gene; V was cut back by 3 bases and J by 11 bases. CDR3: CASSDYDRAPLHF. In nucleotides, the CDR3 is TGTGCCAGCAGTGATTATGACAGGGCACCCCTCCACTTT.

DNA for the CDR3: TGTGCCACCGCGGGGCCAGGGGGCGAGCAGTACTTC. Encoded protein: CATAGPGGEQYF. The chain has TRBV24-1 and TRBJ2-7, with a possible D match to TRBD1 (7 bases). The CDR3 length is 12 residues. Trimming shortened V by 9 bases and J by 6 bases, and 14 bases separated the two germline ends. CDR1 is KGHDR and CDR2 is SFDVKD in the germline V gene.

V is TRBV6-2 or TRBV6-3 and J is TRBJ2-1; TRBD2 aligns across 10 bases. The V and J ends lost 2 bases and 7 bases, in that order; junction bases with no gene match: 11. The CDR3 length is 17 residues. CDR1 is MNHEY, CDR2 SVGEGT, per germline. The CDR3 DNA reads TGTGCCAGCAGTTACAGGGGGGTACTAGCGGGATGGAATGAGCAGTTCTTC. This sequence encodes CASSYRGVLAGWNEQFF.

The table lists this clone with a few counts. The V call is TRBV7-8, the J call TRBJ2-4; 10 nucleotides line up with TRBD2. Germline CDR1 is SGHVS and CDR2 is FQNEAQ. The CDR3 is made up of 19 amino acids. J was trimmed by 2 bases and V by 4 bases; bases with no gene match: 14. The CDR3 loop reads CASSSRLAGDGGTKNIQYF. CDR3 in DNA: TGTGCCAGCAGCTCGAGACTAGCGGGTGATGGTGGGACCAAAAACATTCAGTACTTC. Based on the CDR3 plus reference TRBV7-8 and TRBJ2-4, the full variable domain is GAGVSQSPRYKVAKRGQDVALRCDPISGHVSLFWYQQALGQGPEFLTYFQNEAQLDKSGLPSDRFFAERPEGSVSTLKIQRTQQEDSAVYLCASSSRLAGDGGTKNIQYFGAGTRLSVL.

The chain uses TRBV27 and TRBJ2-3, with TRBD2 as a possible D gene (6 bases). V shed 5 bases and J shed 2 bases, with 20 bases lying between them. The V gene's germline CDR1 is MNHEY and CDR2 SMNVEV (reference sequence). This CDR3 has 17 residues. The CDR3: CASSPSRVAENTDTQYF. In nucleotides, the CDR3 is TGTGCCAGCAGTCCCTCCCGAGTAGCGGAGAACACAGATACGCAGTATTTT.